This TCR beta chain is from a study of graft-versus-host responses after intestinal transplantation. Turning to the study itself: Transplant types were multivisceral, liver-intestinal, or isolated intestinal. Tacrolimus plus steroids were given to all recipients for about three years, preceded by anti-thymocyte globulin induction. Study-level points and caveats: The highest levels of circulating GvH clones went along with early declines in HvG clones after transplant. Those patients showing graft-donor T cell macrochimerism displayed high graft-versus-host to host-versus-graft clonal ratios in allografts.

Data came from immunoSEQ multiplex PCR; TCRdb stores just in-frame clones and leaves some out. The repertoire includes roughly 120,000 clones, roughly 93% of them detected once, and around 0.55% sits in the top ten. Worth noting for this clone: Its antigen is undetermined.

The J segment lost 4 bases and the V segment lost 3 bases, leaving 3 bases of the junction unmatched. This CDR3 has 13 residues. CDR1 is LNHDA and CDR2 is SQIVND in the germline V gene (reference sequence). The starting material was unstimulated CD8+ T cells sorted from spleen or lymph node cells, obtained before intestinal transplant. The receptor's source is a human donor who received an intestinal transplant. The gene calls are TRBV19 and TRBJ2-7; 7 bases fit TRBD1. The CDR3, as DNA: TGTGCCAGTAGTATGGTACAGGGGTACGAGCAGTACTTC. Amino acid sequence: CASSMVQGYEQYF.